This T cell receptor beta chain was found in a study of technical replicates of blood from four donors. Produced via immunoSEQ multiplex PCR; TCRdb's table is partial and in-frame only. The repertoire holds 65,000 to 90,000 clones, roughly 93% seen once, with over 0.2% in the top ten. This CDR3 has 14 residues. From germline, CDR1 is MNHNS and CDR2 SASEGT. Trimming at V came to 6 bases and at J to 13 bases, leaving 12 bases not matched to a gene. Sequenced input: T cells isolated from PBMCs. The sequence was obtained from a human donor in good health. This chain uses TRBV6-1 with TRBJ1-6; 7 bases are shared with TRBD1. CDR3 bases: TGTGCCAGCAGGGGAGGACAGGATGGACCGCCCCTCCACTTT. Its translation: CASRGGQDGPPLHF.